This T cell receptor (beta chain) was identified during a study of shared clonotypes between healthy human individuals. Cells designated naive CD8 were CD45RO-negative and were positively selected for CCR7, with terminally differentiated effector memory CD45RA+ cells excluded. V was pared by 6 bases and J by 2 bases, with 8 bases of the junction left unmatched. Germline values: CDR1 ENHRY, CDR2 SYGVKD. The CDR3 runs 15 residues. The repertoire was sequenced with immunoSEQ multiplex PCR; TCRdb's copy has only in-frame clones and lacks some. The repertoire holds roughly 2 million clones, with around 96% as singletons. General observations from the study: Limitation of the genetic and exposure-history diversity represented came from the few donors.

Remarks on this clone: The antigen is undetermined.

This TCR was sampled from a man between 18 and 35 years old in good health. The chain has TRBV10-3 and TRBJ2-7; 9 nucleotides line up with TRBD1. The specimen sequenced was naive CD8+ T cells sorted from blood. CDR3 nucleotides: TGTGCCATCAGCCCTCTGGGACAGGGCCCCTACGAGCAGTACTTC. Translated: CAISPLGQGPYEQYF.